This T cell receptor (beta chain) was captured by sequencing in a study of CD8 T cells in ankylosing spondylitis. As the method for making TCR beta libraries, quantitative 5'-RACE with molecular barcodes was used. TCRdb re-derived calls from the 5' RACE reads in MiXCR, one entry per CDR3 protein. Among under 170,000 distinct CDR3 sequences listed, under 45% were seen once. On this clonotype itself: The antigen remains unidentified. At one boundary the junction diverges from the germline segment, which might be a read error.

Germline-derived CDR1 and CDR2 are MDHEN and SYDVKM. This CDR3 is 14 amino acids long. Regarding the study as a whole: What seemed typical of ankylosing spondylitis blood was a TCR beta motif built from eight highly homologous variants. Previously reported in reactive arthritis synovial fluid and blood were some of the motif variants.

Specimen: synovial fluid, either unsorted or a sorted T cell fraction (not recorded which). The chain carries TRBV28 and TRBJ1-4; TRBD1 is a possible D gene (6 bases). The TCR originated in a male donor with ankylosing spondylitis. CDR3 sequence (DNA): TGTGCCAGCAGTGTAGGCAGGGGCGTTGAAAAACTGTTGTTT. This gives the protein CASSVGRGVEKLLF.